This TCR beta chain came from a study of CD8 T cells in ankylosing spondylitis. Whole-study results and caveats: Disease-linked clones bore a CD8+ phenotype, appearing relatively rarely in peripheral blood. Seemingly distinctive of ankylosing spondylitis blood was a TCR beta motif formed by eight highly homologous variants.

This clonotype was recorded many times. Antigen unknown. V lost 3 bases to trimming and J lost 5 bases; unmatched junction nucleotides: 5. CDR1 DFQATT and CDR2 SNEGSKA come from the germline V gene (reference sequence). The length of the CDR3 is 13 residues. The authors made TCR beta libraries by quantitative 5'-RACE with molecular barcodes. TCRdb reanalysed the 5' RACE reads using MiXCR and keeps one entry per CDR3 protein. The sample holds 500,000 or so distinct CDR3 sequences, about 5.4% seen once. J is TRBJ2-3 and V is TRBV20-1, with 7 bases lining up with TRBD2. The receptor's source is a male donor with ankylosing spondylitis. Sequencing was carried out using blood, either unsorted or a sorted T cell fraction (not recorded which). This chain's CDR3 is CSASSGVIDTQYF. The CDR3 bases are TGCAGTGCTAGCAGCGGGGTAATAGATACGCAGTATTTT.